This is a list of T cell receptor beta chains from one sample in a study of blood T cell repertoires in COVID-19. Only in-frame clones appear in the TCRdb table, and some are missing; sequencing was by immunoSEQ multiplex PCR. Among more than 65,000 clones listed, around 84% were seen once. Source material: peripheral blood. The receptors shown here come from a woman in her sixties or seventies with acute or convalescent COVID-19. Both conserved end residues are part of each CDR3. D genes are given only for firm matches. Only some rows state a clone size, as once, few, many or a class for expanded clones.

j_call clone_size v_call d_call cdr3_nt cdr3_aa
TRBJ1-2 . TRBV19 TRBD1 TGTGCCAGTAGTCCCCGGACAGGGGCCTGGTATGGCTACACCTTC CASSPRTGAWYGYTF
TRBJ1-3 . TRBV30 . TGTGCCTGGGGCAGGGCTGGAAACACCATATATTTT CAWGRAGNTIYF
TRBJ2-7 . TRBV5-1 TRBD1 TGCGCCAGCAGCCCGCGACCTACAGGGGCCTCCTACGAGCAGTACTTC CASSPRPTGASYEQYF
TRBJ2-1 . TRBV12-3/TRBV12-4 . TGTGCCAGCAGCAGGGACTGGAATGAGCAGTTCTTC CASSRDWNEQFF
TRBJ2-2 . TRBV7-9 . TGTGCCAGCAGCGTTAGCCGGTTCCAGACTCACACCGGGGAGCTGTTTTTT CASSVSRFQTHTGELFF
TRBJ2-6 . TRBV25-1 TRBD2 TGTGCCAGCAGTCCGGGGGGCTCTGGGGCCAACGTCCTGACTTTC CASSPGGSGANVLTF
TRBJ1-2 . TRBV7-9 . TGTGCCAGCAGCTTAGGGAGCTATGGCTACACCTTC CASSLGSYGYTF
TRBJ2-6 once TRBV24-1 TRBD2 TGTGCCACCAGTGAGTCGGGGGGGTTCGGGGCCAACGTCCTGACTTTC CATSESGGFGANVLTF
TRBJ1-1 . TRBV6-2/TRBV6-3 . TGTGCCAGCAGTCTCATCTACAACACTGAAGCTTTCTTT CASSLIYNTEAFF
TRBJ1-1 . TRBV6-5 TRBD1 TGTGCCAGCCAAGGACAGGGGGTACTGAACACTGAAGCTTTCTTT CASQGQGVLNTEAFF
TRBJ2-7 few TRBV2 . TGTGCCAGCAGTGCCCAGCGGGTACCCTACGAGCAGTACTTC CASSAQRVPYEQYF
TRBJ1-6 . TRBV10-3 . TGTGCCATCAGTGACTCGAATTCACCCCTCCACTTT CAISDSNSPLHF
TRBJ2-5 . TRBV7-2 TRBD2 TGTGCCAGCGGTGCGGCGGGAGGGCCCCAAGAGACCCAGTACTTC CASGAAGGPQETQYF
TRBJ2-7 . TRBV19 . TGTGCCAGTAGACCTACGATAGGGCGGGGCTACGAGCAGTACTTC CASRPTIGRGYEQYF
TRBJ2-2 . TRBV7-2 TRBD2 TGTGCCAGCAGCCCCCGAACGCTAGCGGTGACCGGGGAGCTGTTTTTT CASSPRTLAVTGELFF
TRBJ2-7 . TRBV11-1 TRBD2 TGTGCCAGCAGCCGCCAAGGAGCGGGGCACGGTGTACAGTACTTC CASSRQGAGHGVQYF
TRBJ2-1 . TRBV6-1 TRBD2 TGTGCCAGCAGTGCCCCCACGGCGGGAGCGTTCGGTGAGCAGTTCTTC CASSAPTAGAFGEQFF
TRBJ2-1 . TRBV7-2 . TGTGCCAGCAGCTCGGGACTTATCCACAATGAGCAGTTCTTC CASSSGLIHNEQFF
TRBJ2-5 . TRBV24-1 TRBD2 TGTGCCACCAGTGATAAGGGGACTAGCGGGAGAGGGTGGGCAGAGACCCAGTACTTC CATSDKGTSGRGWAETQYF
TRBJ1-3 . TRBV5-1 TRBD1 TGCGCCAGCAGCGGGACAGGGGTCGGAAACACCATATATTTT CASSGTGVGNTIYF
TRBJ2-5 . TRBV4-2 . TGTGCCAGCGGGGAGCCATTACAAGAGACCCAGTACTTC CASGEPLQETQYF
TRBJ2-7 . TRBV2 TRBD1 TGTGCCAGCAGTGAAGGGGGACAGGGGGCCTACGAGCAGTACTTC CASSEGGQGAYEQYF
TRBJ2-7 . TRBV7-9 . TGTGCCAGCAGCGCCGGCACAACAGTCTACGAGCAGTACTTC CASSAGTTVYEQYF
TRBJ1-6 once TRBV18 . TGTGCCAGCTCACCAAACATGTCAGATCAGGGTCTCGGTTCACCCCTCCACTTT CASSPNMSDQGLGSPLHF